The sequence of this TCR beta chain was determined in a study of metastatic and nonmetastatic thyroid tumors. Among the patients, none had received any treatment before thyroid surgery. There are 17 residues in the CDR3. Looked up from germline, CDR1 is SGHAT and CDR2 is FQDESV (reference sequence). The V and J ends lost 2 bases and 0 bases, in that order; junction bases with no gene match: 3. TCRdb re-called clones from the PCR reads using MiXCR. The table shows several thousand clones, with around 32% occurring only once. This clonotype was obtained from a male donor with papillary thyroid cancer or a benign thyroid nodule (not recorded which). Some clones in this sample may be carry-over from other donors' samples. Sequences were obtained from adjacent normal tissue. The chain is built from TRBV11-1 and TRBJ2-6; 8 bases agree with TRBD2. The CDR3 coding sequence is TGTGCCAGCAGCTTACGGGGGGGGTCCTCTGGGGCCAACGTCCTGACTTTC. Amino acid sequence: CASSLRGGSSGANVLTF.